This TCR beta chain was sequenced for a study of blood T cell repertoires in COVID-19 (TCRdb year 2020). Context from the whole study: The collaborator samples originated in the United States, Italy and Spain and spanned the acute and convalescent phases of COVID-19. The material from the prospective study consisted of cDNA or gDNA derived from T cells, B-cell-depleted T cells, or PBMCs. Subjects who had been exposed to COVID-19, were actively infected with it, or had recovered from it provided the deeply sampled blood TCRbeta repertoires that made up the dataset. A freely available public database, intended as a resource for researchers studying the immune response to SARS-CoV-2, is where the repertoires were released. The samples were drawn from two sources: the first 160 participants of the ongoing ImmuneRACE study, and 1,000 to 1,500 subjects contributed by 6 global collaborators. A de-identified subject ID, COVID-19 status, age in years and sex were almost always included in the sample metadata. HLA class I and class II types, where available, came from metadata supplied by the sample provider rather than from assay-based typing.

Collaborating institutions collected whole blood in K2EDTA tubes following their own protocols. For TCRbeta analysis, collaborator samples were shipped as frozen whole blood, as isolated PBMCs, or as DNA extracted from either sample type. With regard to this clone: Its recognized antigen is unknown. No per-base quality is available; no much larger clone lies one base away.

The V and J ends are trimmed by 4 bases and 5 bases, leaving 16 bases between them. CDR1 KGHDR and CDR2 SFDVKD are derived from the germline V gene. The CDR3 starts with the cysteine, ends with the phenylalanine, and has 16 residues. Of the read, only the CDR3 DNA is kept; its 48 bases are in frame from base 1. TCRbeta CDR3 regions were amplified from genomic DNA by means of the immunoSEQ Assay, a bias-controlled multiplex PCR. Per the original workflow: Nucleated cell counts per sample were estimated from amplification of reference gene primers within the assay. Sequence reads were collapsed and filtered to measure the absolute abundance of every unique TCRbeta CDR3 rearrangement. For each sample, productive Simpson clonality was calculated as the square root of Simpson's diversity index across productive rearrangements. Entries here come from immuneACCESS through TCRdb and include only in-frame sequences with V and J called. Some clones fail to appear in such tables; in the studies checked, an unresolved V gene covers under half of the shortfall, and the cause of the remainder is unknown. V, J and clone size reflect that table, while D and trimming were determined from the DNA. A total of a few hundred thousand clones appear in this sample, 85% of them only once. Under 4% of the sample comes from the top ten.

What the research found in general, with its limitations: The quantity of clinical and demographic metadata differed by source and by participant and was supplied without curation.

The chain is assembled from TRBV24-1 and TRBJ2-2; the D gene is perhaps TRBD2, from 6 matching bases. Sequencing input: peripheral blood. The receptor comes from a woman aged 18-35 years with acute or convalescent COVID-19. The DNA sequence is TGTGCCACCAGTGAAGGCCCCCCGGAGGGGACCGGGGAGCTGTTTTTT. Its translation is CATSEGPPEGTGELFF.